Each of the 30 T cell receptor beta chains below was sequenced from the same sample in a study of technical replicates of blood from a few donors. Sequencing was performed with immunoSEQ multiplex PCR; in TCRdb, only in-frame clones are kept and a portion is missing. The table has about 74,000 clones, about 88% seen once; the top ten hold 0.41%. Sample: T cells isolated from PBMCs. The receptor source for this set is a human donor in good health.

This chain connects TRBV4-1 to TRBJ2-7; 7 bases are shared with TRBD1. This CDR3 contains 15 residues. J gave up 1 base and V 0 bases, and 3 bases lay outside the gene matches. Germline lookup yields CDR1 MGHRA and CDR2 YSYEKL. DNA for the CDR3: TGCGCCAGCAGCCAAGAGGTGACAGGGTCCTACGAGCAGTACTTC. As protein: CASSQEVTGSYEQYF.

The gene calls are TRBV6-6 and TRBJ2-1; possible D gene TRBD2, 6 bases. V was cut by 5 bases and J by 6 bases, with 11 bases left in between. The CDR3 contains 13 residues. CDR1 and CDR2 from the germline V gene are MNHNY and SVGAGI (reference sequence). In DNA form, the CDR3 reads TGTGCCAGCAGTCAATTTAGCGGCAATGAGCAGTTCTTC. Translated, it gives CASSQFSGNEQFF.

The chain has TRBV28 and TRBJ2-6, with TRBD1 matching over 7 bases. V was pared by 6 bases and J by 0 bases, with 2 bases of the junction left unmatched. The CDR3 covers 15 residues. CDR1 and CDR2 from the germline V gene are MDHEN and SYDVKM. In DNA form, the CDR3 reads TGTGCCAGCAGCGACAGGGTCTCTGGGGCCAACGTCCTGACTTTC. Its protein is CASSDRVSGANVLTF.

The chain employs TRBV5-5 and TRBJ2-1; D is perhaps TRBD2 (6 bases). CDR3 length: 11 residues. V lost 7 bases and J 10 bases, leaving 12 bases between the germline ends. Germline V gives CDR1 SGHKS, CDR2 YYEKEE (reference sequence). Written as DNA, the CDR3 is TGTGCCAGCTATCGAGCGGGCGAGCAGTTCTTC. Translation gives CASYRAGEQFF.

V and J are TRBV5-1 and TRBJ1-4; D remains unclear. Germline V gene data show CDR1 as SGHRS and CDR2 as YFSETQ. Deletions cut 0 bases from V and 0 bases from J, with 3 bases between. This CDR3 has 14 residues. In DNA, the CDR3 is TGCGCCAGCAGCTTGGACACAACTAATGAAAAACTGTTTTTT. Translating it yields CASSLDTTNEKLFF. The complete variable domain, with remaining parts taken from reference TRBV5-1 and TRBJ1-4, reads KAGVTQTPRYLIKTRGQQVTLSCSPISGHRSVSWYQQTPGQGLQFLFEYFSETQRNKGNFPGRFSGRQFSNSRSEMNVSTLELGDSALYLCASSLDTTNEKLFFGSGTQLSVL.

DNA for the CDR3: TGTGCCTGGAGTGGATCCCAGGGCCGATACAATGAGCAGTTCTTC. Amino acids: CAWSGSQGRYNEQFF. The V gene is TRBV30, the J gene TRBJ2-1, with D perhaps TRBD1 (5 bases). The CDR3 spans 15 residues. Trimming removed 1 base at V and 4 bases at J, with 14 bases between. Germline V gene data show CDR1 as GTSNPN and CDR2 as SVGIG (reference sequence).

This chain links TRBV14 with TRBJ2-1; perhaps TRBD2 as D (6 bases). The CDR3 has 14 amino acids. The germline V gene encodes CDR1 SGHDN and CDR2 FVKESK. The V gene lost 7 bases and the J gene lost 3 bases, with 13 bases spanning the gap. In DNA, the CDR3 is TGTGCCAGCACCATTAGCGGAATCTACAATGAGCAGTTCTTC. Amino acid sequence: CASTISGIYNEQFF.

This chain connects TRBV6-7 to TRBJ1-2; TRBD1 matches at 8 bases. TRBV6-7 is recorded as an ORF, its role being uncertain. This CDR3 region has 15 residues. After removal of 7 bases from V and 3 bases from J, the junction contained 10 bases not matched to a gene. The chain's CDR3 is CASTLARTGYYGYTF. For the CDR3, the DNA is TGTGCCAGCACCCTCGCCAGGACAGGGTACTATGGCTACACCTTC.

J is TRBJ1-4 and V is TRBV29-1, with D possibly being TRBD1 (5 bases). The length of the CDR3 is 13 residues. V lost 1 base and J 5 bases, leaving 8 bases between the germline ends. Per germline, CDR1 SQVTM and CDR2 ANQGSEA. CDR3 sequence reads: CSVEGAGNEKLFF. CDR3 nucleotides: TGCAGCGTTGAAGGTGCAGGGAATGAAAAACTGTTTTTT. The complete variable domain, with remaining parts taken from reference TRBV29-1 and TRBJ1-4, reads SAVISQKPSRDICQRGTSLTIQCQVDSQVTMMFWYRQQPGQSLTLIATANQGSEATYESGFVIDKFPISRPNLTFSTLTVSNMSPEDSSIYLCSVEGAGNEKLFFGSGTQLSVL.

This chain connects TRBV5-6 to TRBJ2-1; D perhaps matches TRBD2 (6 bases). With 4 bases removed from V and 2 bases from J, the gap between germline ends came to 10 bases. The CDR3 is made up of 14 amino acids. Per germline, CDR1 SGHDT and CDR2 YYEEEE. CDR3 sequence: CASSLGTAYNEQFF. The CDR3 DNA is TGTGCCAGCAGCCTCGGGACTGCCTACAATGAGCAGTTCTTC.

This clone has only one observation. V is TRBV6-1 and J is TRBJ1-5; no reliable D call. The CDR3 sequence is 12 residues long. CDR1 MNHNS and CDR2 SASEGT come from the germline V gene. Trimming left V 10 bases short and J 1 base short, with 8 bases between. DNA of the CDR3: TGTGCCACCTCCCCCAGCAATCAGCCCCAGCATTTT. Protein sequence: CATSPSNQPQHF.

This chain links TRBV15 with TRBJ1-2, with TRBD1 as a possible D gene (5 bases). CDR1 LNHNV and CDR2 YYDKDF come from the germline V gene (reference sequence). V shed 0 bases and J shed 4 bases, with 12 bases lying between them. There are 15 residues in the CDR3. This CDR3 reads CATSRDLSGGYGYTF. Here the CDR3 DNA reads TGTGCCACCAGCAGAGATTTGTCGGGGGGCTATGGCTACACCTTC.

The chain recombines TRBV6-5 with TRBJ1-2; 10 bases are a match to TRBD1. This CDR3 contains 14 residues. Per germline, CDR1 MNHEY and CDR2 SVGAGI. V shed 4 bases and J 2 bases; nucleotides not matched to a gene: 1. The CDR3: CASSWTGGNYGYTF. Written as DNA, the CDR3 is TGTGCCAGCAGTTGGACAGGGGGGAACTATGGCTACACCTTC.

The chain has TRBV28 and TRBJ2-7, with D tentatively TRBD1 (5 bases). The CDR3 is made up of 14 amino acids. Germline V gene sequence: CDR1 MDHEN, CDR2 SYDVKM. The V end was cut by 2 bases, the J end by 3 bases, with 11 bases between. The CDR3 bases are TGTGCCAGCAGTTTAAGGGGTTTCATCTACGAGCAGTACTTC. The encoded protein is CASSLRGFIYEQYF.

The J gene is TRBJ2-7, the V gene TRBV25-1, with a weak D call TRBD2 (6 bases). The CDR3 totals 12 residues. Germline lookup yields CDR1 MGHDK and CDR2 SYGVNS. Trimming took off 7 bases at V and 2 bases at J, with 9 bases between the two ends. In DNA form, the CDR3 reads TGTGCCAGCAATCGCGGGGCCTACGAGCAGTACTTC. It encodes CASNRGAYEQYF.

The CDR3, as DNA: TGTGCCAGCGGAGAGGGGGTGCTTGGCTCTGAAGCTTTCTTT. Protein product: CASGEGVLGSEAFF. The chain uses TRBV9 and TRBJ1-1, with a tentative D call TRBD1 (6 bases). The V gene's germline CDR1 is SGDLS and CDR2 YYNGEE. The length of the CDR3 is 14 residues. The germline V and J ends were trimmed by 7 bases and 6 bases, with 19 bases remaining between them.

The gene calls are TRBV28 and TRBJ2-1; perhaps TRBD2 as D (6 bases). Per germline, CDR1 MDHEN and CDR2 SYDVKM. The CDR3 contains 14 residues. Trimming pared 5 bases from V and 4 bases from J, leaving 12 bases between. The CDR3 coding sequence is TGTGCCAGCAGTCGGGCTAGCGCATACAATGAGCAGTTCTTC. This sequence encodes CASSRASAYNEQFF.

The chain carries TRBV29-1 and TRBJ2-7; 7 bases match TRBD1. This CDR3 has 13 amino acids. The germline CDR1 and CDR2 sequences are SQVTM and ANQGSEA. V lost 2 bases to trimming and J lost 3 bases; unmatched junction nucleotides: 4. CDR3 sequence reads: CSVESTGDYEQYF. In nucleotides, the CDR3 is TGCAGCGTTGAATCTACAGGGGACTACGAGCAGTACTTC.

The chain couples TRBV11-2 to TRBJ2-5; 8 bases agree with TRBD1. CDR1 is SGHAT and CDR2 is FQNNGV in the germline V gene. Germline trimming cut 8 bases from V and 2 bases from J; bases unmatched to any gene: 16. CDR3 length equals 17 residues. In DNA, the CDR3 is TGTGCCAGCCGCCGAGTTGCCGGGACAGGCTTACAAGAGACCCAGTACTTC. This sequence encodes CASRRVAGTGLQETQYF. Supplemented by reference TRBV11-2 and TRBJ2-5, the full variable domain reads EAGVAQSPRYKIIEKRQSVAFWCNPISGHATLYWYQQILGQGPKLLIQFQNNGVVDDSQLPKDRFSAERLKGVDSTLKIQPAKLEDSAVYLCASRRVAGTGLQETQYFGPGTRLLVL.

This sequence joins TRBV27 and TRBJ1-5, with 8 bases matching TRBD1. The CDR3 loop spans 15 amino acids. The V segment lost 4 bases and the J segment 2 bases; nucleotides outside the gene matches: 4. The V gene's germline CDR1 is MNHEY and CDR2 SMNVEV (reference sequence). In nucleotides, the CDR3 is TGTGCCAGCAGTTATTTGACAGGGGGCAATCAGCCCCAGCATTTT. Amino acids: CASSYLTGGNQPQHF.

The chain couples TRBV9 to TRBJ1-5, with 8 bases matching TRBD1. The germline V gene has CDR1 SGDLS and CDR2 YYNGEE. The CDR3 totals 15 residues. Losses at the gene ends were 0 bases for V and 7 bases for J; bases not matched to a gene: 6. The CDR3 spells CASSVAGGVGQPQHF. The CDR3 bases are TGTGCCAGCAGCGTAGCAGGGGGCGTAGGGCAGCCCCAGCATTTT.

Only a few counts were recorded for this clone. This chain uses TRBV30 with TRBJ1-1; 10 nucleotides agree with TRBD1. CDR1 GTSNPN and CDR2 SVGIG come from the germline V gene (reference sequence). J gave up 11 bases and V 2 bases, and 5 bases lay outside the gene matches. The CDR3 runs to 12 residues. As DNA, the CDR3 is TGTGCCTGGAGTCCCGGGACAGGGGAGGCTTTCTTT. The encoded protein is CAWSPGTGEAFF. The full variable domain, its missing parts supplied by reference TRBV30 and TRBJ1-1, is SQTIHQWPATLVQPVGSPLSLECTVEGTSNPNLYWYRQAAGRGLQLLFYSVGIGQISSEVPQNLSASRPQDRQFILSSKKLLLSDSGFYLCAWSPGTGEAFFGQGTRLTVV.

The chain couples TRBV5-1 to TRBJ1-4; D gene unclear. V was pared by 4 bases and J by 7 bases, with 20 bases between. The germline gives CDR1 SGHRS, CDR2 YFSETQ. CDR3 length: 16 amino acids. The chain's CDR3 is CASSAEGAGGFEKLFF. The CDR3 DNA reads as TGCGCCAGCAGCGCGGAGGGTGCAGGAGGCTTTGAAAAACTGTTTTTT.

The chain employs TRBV27 and TRBJ1-4, with D possibly TRBD1 on 6 matching bases. This CDR3 is built from 19 residues. With 1 base removed from V and 3 bases from J, the gap between germline ends came to 21 bases. The germline CDR1 and CDR2 sequences are MNHEY and SMNVEV (reference sequence). The CDR3 bases are TGTGCCAGCAGTTTATTTTACAGGGAAAGAGGCACAGCTAATGAAAAACTGTTTTTT. The encoded protein is CASSLFYRERGTANEKLFF.

The gene calls are TRBV28 and TRBJ1-2, with D possibly being TRBD1 (5 bases). The V end lost 1 base, the J end lost 4 bases, and 10 bases lay between the germline ends. Germline values: CDR1 MDHEN, CDR2 SYDVKM. The CDR3 is 14 residues long. CDR3 amino acids: CASSLSRALYGYTF. The CDR3 bases are TGTGCCAGCAGTTTATCCAGGGCTCTCTATGGCTACACCTTC.

The chain links TRBV19 to TRBJ2-7; D not resolved. The CDR3 extends over 14 amino acids. Germline CDR1 LNHDA, CDR2 SQIVND (reference sequence). The V end was cut by 3 bases, the J end by 1 base, with 10 bases between. CDR3 sequence (DNA): TGTGCCAGTAGTATGGAGTTTGTATCCTACGAGCAGTACTTC. Encoded protein: CASSMEFVSYEQYF.

The J gene is TRBJ2-3, the V gene TRBV5-1; TRBD1 is a possible D gene (5 bases). From germline, CDR1 is SGHRS and CDR2 YFSETQ. V shed 3 bases and J shed 2 bases, with 19 bases lying between them. CDR3 length: 17 amino acids. CDR3 DNA: TGCGCCAGCAGCTCGCCGGAAGGGGCAGCGTTCACAGATACGCAGTATTTT. It encodes CASSSPEGAAFTDTQYF.

The rearrangement uses TRBV7-2 and TRBJ1-1, with 9 bases aligning to TRBD1. V trimming: 4 bases; J trimming: 4 bases; junction bases outside the gene matches: 7. Looked up from germline, CDR1 is SGHTA and CDR2 is FQGNSA. CDR3 length: 15 amino acids. CDR3 sequence reads: CASSYRTGVITEAFF. DNA of the CDR3: TGTGCCAGCAGCTACCGGACAGGGGTAATCACTGAAGCTTTCTTT.

V gene TRBV6-5 combines with J gene TRBJ1-4; 9 nucleotides line up with TRBD1. CDR1 is MNHEY, CDR2 SVGAGI, per germline. The CDR3 runs to 15 residues. Trimming removed 0 bases from V and 8 bases from J; junction bases left unmatched: 4. The CDR3 nucleotides are TGTGCCAGCAGTTACTCAGGGACAGGGTACGAAAAACTGTTTTTT. Translation gives CASSYSGTGYEKLFF.

This chain connects TRBV4-1 to TRBJ2-7, with 8 bases that match TRBD1. The germline V gene encodes CDR1 MGHRA and CDR2 YSYEKL. This CDR3 comprises 14 residues. J gave up 5 bases and V 4 bases, and 7 bases lay outside the gene matches. The DNA of the CDR3 is TGCGCCAGCAGCCGAGGACAGGGAAATAACGAGCAGTACTTC. As protein: CASSRGQGNNEQYF.